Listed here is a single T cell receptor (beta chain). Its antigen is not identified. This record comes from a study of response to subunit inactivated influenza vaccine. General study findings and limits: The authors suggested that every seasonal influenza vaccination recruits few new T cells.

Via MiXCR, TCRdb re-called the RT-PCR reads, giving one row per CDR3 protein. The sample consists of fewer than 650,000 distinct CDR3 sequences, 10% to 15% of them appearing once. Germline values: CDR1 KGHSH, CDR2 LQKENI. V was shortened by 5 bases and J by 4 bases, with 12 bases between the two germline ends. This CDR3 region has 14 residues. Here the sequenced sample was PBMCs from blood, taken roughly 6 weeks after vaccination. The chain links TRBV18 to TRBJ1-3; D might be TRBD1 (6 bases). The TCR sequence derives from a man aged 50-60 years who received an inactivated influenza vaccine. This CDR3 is CASSTGAEGNTIYF. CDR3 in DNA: TGTGCCAGCTCAACGGGGGCTGAAGGAAACACCATATATTTT. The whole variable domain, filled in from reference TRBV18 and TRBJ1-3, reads NAGVMQNPRHLVRRRGQEARLRCSPMKGHSHVYWYRQLPEEGLKFMVYLQKENIIDESGMPKERFSAEFPKEGPSILRIQQVVRGDSAAYFCASSTGAEGNTIYFGEGSWLTVV.